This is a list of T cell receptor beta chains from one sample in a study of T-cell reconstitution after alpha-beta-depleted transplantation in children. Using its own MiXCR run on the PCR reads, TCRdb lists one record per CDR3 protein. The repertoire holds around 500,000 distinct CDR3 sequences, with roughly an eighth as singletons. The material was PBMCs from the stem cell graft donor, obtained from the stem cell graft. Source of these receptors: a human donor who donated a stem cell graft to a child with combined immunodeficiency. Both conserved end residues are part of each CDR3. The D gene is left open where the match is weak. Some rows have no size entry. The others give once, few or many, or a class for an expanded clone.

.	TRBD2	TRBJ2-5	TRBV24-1	CATSDWPLPGGKETQYF	TGTGCCACCAGTGATTGGCCTCTTCCGGGGGGTAAAGAGACCCAGTACTTC
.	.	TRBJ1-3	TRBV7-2	CASTPSYGAGKGNTIYF	TGTGCCAGCACCCCCAGCTATGGCGCAGGCAAGGGAAACACCATATATTTT
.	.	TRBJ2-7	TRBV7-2	CASSLVGTPSYEQYF	TGTGCCAGCAGCTTAGTAGGGACACCTTCCTACGAGCAGTACTTC
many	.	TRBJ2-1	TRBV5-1	CASSFSKYNEQFF	TGCGCCAGCAGCTTTAGTAAGTACAATGAGCAGTTCTTC
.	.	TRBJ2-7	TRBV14	CASSLLVEDLYEQYF	TGTGCCAGCAGTCTATTAGTCGAGGATCTTTACGAGCAGTACTTC
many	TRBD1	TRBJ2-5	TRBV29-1	CSVRGTGEETQYF	TGCAGCGTTCGAGGGACAGGGGAAGAGACCCAGTACTTC
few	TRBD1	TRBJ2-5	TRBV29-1	CSVAPGTGGTAIQYF	TGCAGCGTAGCCCCCGGGACAGGGGGCACAGCGATCCAGTACTTC
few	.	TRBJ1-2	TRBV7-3	CASSLVGTDYGYTF	TGTGCCAGCAGCTTAGTCGGGACGGACTATGGCTACACCTTC
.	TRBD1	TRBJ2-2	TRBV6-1	CASRLEQGLHTGELFF	TGTGCCAGCAGGCTTGAACAGGGGCTGCACACCGGGGAGCTGTTTTTT
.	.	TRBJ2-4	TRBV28	CASTPGSPGLNIQYF	TGTGCCAGCACCCCGGGCTCCCCGGGACTAAACATTCAGTACTTC
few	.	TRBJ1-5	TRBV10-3	CAISELSAGNQPQHF	TGTGCCATCAGTGAGTTATCGGCAGGCAATCAGCCCCAGCATTTT
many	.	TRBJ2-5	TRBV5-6	CASRLTGLRLKQTQYF	TGTGCCAGCAGACTAACCGGGCTACGACTCAAGCAGACCCAGTACTTC
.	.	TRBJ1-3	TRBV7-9	CASSLVRAGNTIYF	TGTGCCAGCAGCTTAGTTAGGGCTGGAAACACCATATATTTT
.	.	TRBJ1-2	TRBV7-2	CASSLEVLGWNYGYTF	TGTGCCAGCAGCTTAGAGGTTCTGGGATGGAACTATGGCTACACCTTC
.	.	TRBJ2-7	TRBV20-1	CSARDYGREYF	TGCAGTGCTAGAGATTATGGCAGGGAGTACTTC
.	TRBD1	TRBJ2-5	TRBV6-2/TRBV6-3	CASSLDRGLKTQYF	TGTGCCAGCAGCCTGGACAGGGGGCTGAAGACCCAGTACTTC
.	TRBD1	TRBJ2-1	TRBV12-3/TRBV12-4	CASSFGTGGMNEQFF	TGTGCCAGCAGTTTTGGGACAGGGGGCATGAATGAGCAGTTCTTC
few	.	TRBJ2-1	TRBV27	CASLRGGSYNEQFF	TGTGCCAGCCTGAGGGGGGGCTCCTACAATGAGCAGTTCTTC
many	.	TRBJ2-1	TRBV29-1	CSVDLWGQGIPYNEQFF	TGCAGCGTTGACCTGTGGGGTCAGGGTATTCCCTACAATGAGCAGTTCTTC
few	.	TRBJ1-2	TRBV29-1	CSVSDRNYGYTF	TGCAGCGTGTCCGACAGGAACTATGGCTACACCTTC
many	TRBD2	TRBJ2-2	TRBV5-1	CASSSRAGVTGELFF	TGCGCCAGCAGCTCCAGAGCGGGAGTAACCGGGGAGCTGTTTTTT
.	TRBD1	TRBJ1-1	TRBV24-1	CATRTTGSTEAFF	TGTGCCACCAGAACGACAGGGTCCACTGAAGCTTTCTTT
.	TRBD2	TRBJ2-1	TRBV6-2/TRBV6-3	CASSYSIKASGRHEQFF	TGTGCCAGCAGTTACTCGATTAAGGCTAGCGGGAGGCATGAGCAGTTCTTC
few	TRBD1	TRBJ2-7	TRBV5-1	CASSSGTGVGFREQYF	TGCGCCAGCAGTTCCGGGACAGGGGTTGGGTTCCGCGAGCAGTACTTC
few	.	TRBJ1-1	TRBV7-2	CASSAQANTEAFF	TGTGCCAGCAGCGCCCAAGCAAACACTGAAGCTTTCTTT
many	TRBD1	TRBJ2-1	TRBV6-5	CASSLTGNVYNEQFF	TGTGCCAGCAGTTTGACAGGGAATGTGTACAATGAGCAGTTCTTC
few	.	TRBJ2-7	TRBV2	CASTFGAGLEQYF	TGTGCCAGCACGTTTGGGGCAGGGCTCGAGCAGTACTTC
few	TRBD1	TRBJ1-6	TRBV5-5	CASSLTGDSPLHF	TGTGCCAGCAGCTTGACAGGGGATTCACCCCTCCACTTT
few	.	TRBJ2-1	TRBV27	CASSLGGVGVNEQFF	TGTGCCAGCAGTTTGGGAGGCGTTGGGGTTAATGAGCAGTTCTTC
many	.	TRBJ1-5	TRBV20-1	CSAAGGNQPQHF	TGCAGTGCCGCGGGGGGGAATCAGCCCCAGCATTTT
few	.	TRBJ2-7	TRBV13	CASSLEISGNSYEQYF	TGTGCCAGCAGCTTAGAAATAAGTGGCAACTCCTACGAGCAGTACTTC
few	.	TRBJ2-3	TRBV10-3	CAISANPPGYSTDTQYF	TGTGCCATCAGTGCGAACCCTCCGGGGTACAGCACAGATACGCAGTATTTT
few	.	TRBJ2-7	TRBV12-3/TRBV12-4	CASSPRLGTEQYF	TGTGCCAGCAGTCCTCGACTAGGGACCGAGCAGTACTTC
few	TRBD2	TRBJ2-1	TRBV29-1	CSARDYSHAEQFF	TGCAGCGCGCGGGACTACTCCCATGCTGAGCAGTTCTTC
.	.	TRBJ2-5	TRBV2	CASSDFGLQETQYF	TGTGCCAGCAGTGATTTTGGACTTCAAGAGACCCAGTACTTC
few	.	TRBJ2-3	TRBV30	CAWRQTADTQYF	TGTGCCTGGAGACAGACGGCAGATACGCAGTATTTT
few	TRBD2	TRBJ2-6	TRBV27	CASSSLAGVRSGANVLTF	TGTGCCAGCAGTTCCCTAGCGGGAGTAAGGTCTGGGGCCAACGTCCTGACTTTC
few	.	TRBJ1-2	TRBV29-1	CSVDGSGIYYGYTF	TGCAGCGTTGATGGGTCAGGGATTTACTATGGCTACACCTTC
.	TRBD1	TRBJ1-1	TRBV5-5	CASSPGQNHLWAFF	TGTGCCAGCAGCCCGGGACAGAACCATCTGTGGGCTTTCTTT
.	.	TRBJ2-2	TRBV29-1	CSVVPGTGELFF	TGCAGCGTTGTCCCCGGCACCGGGGAGCTGTTTTTT
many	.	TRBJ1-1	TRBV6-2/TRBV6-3	CASRDLVGEAFF	TGTGCCAGCAGGGATTTGGTGGGTGAAGCTTTCTTT
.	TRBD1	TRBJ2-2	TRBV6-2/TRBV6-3	CASRAGGRLTGELFF	TGTGCCAGCAGGGCAGGGGGCCGGCTCACCGGGGAGCTGTTTTTT
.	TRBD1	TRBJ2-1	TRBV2	CACCPGQGNDEQFF	TGTGCCTGCTGCCCTGGACAGGGGAACGATGAGCAGTTCTTC
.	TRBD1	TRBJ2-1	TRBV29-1	CSVEDRLAWGTGLLNEQFF	TGCAGCGTTGAAGATCGCCTCGCGTGGGGGACAGGGCTTTTGAATGAGCAGTTCTTC
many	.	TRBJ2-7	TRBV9	CASSPGGAHPTYEQYF	TGTGCCAGCAGCCCCGGAGGGGCACATCCCACCTACGAGCAGTACTTC
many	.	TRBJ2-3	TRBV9	CASSVGGGSTDTQYF	TGTGCCAGCAGCGTAGGGGGTGGTAGCACAGATACGCAGTATTTT
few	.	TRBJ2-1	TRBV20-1	CSARDSTGYEQFF	TGCAGTGCTAGAGACTCAACAGGCTATGAGCAGTTCTTC
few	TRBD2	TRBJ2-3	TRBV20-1	CSAQSAGGTTDTQYF	TGCAGTGCTCAGTCAGCGGGAGGCACAACAGATACGCAGTATTTT
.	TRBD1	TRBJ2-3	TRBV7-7	CASSIGPDRRRPDTQYF	TGTGCTAGCAGTATTGGTCCGGACAGGAGGCGCCCAGATACGCAGTATTTT
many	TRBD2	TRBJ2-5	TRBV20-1	CSARVGLAGRGETQYF	TGCAGTGCTAGAGTCGGACTAGCGGGACGGGGAGAGACCCAGTACTTC
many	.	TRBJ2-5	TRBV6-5	CASSYSTGRETQYF	TGTGCCAGCAGTTACTCCACAGGGAGGGAGACCCAGTACTTC